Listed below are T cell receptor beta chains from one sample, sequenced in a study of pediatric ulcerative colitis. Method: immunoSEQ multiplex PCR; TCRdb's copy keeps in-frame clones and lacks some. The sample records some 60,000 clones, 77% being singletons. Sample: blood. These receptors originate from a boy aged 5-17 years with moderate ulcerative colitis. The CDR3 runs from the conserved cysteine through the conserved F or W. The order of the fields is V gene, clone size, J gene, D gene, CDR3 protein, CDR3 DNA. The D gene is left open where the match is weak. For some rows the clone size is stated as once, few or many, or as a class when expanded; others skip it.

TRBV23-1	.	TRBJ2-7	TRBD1	CASSQAGTVVRHYEQYF	TGCGCCAGCAGTCAAGCCGGGACAGTCGTCCGGCACTACGAGCAGTACTTC
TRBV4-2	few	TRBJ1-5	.	CASSQGRTANQPQHF	TGTGCCAGCAGCCAAGGGCGCACGGCTAATCAGCCCCAGCATTTT
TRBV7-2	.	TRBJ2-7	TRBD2	CASSLRELAGTYEQYF	TGTGCCAGCAGCTTACGTGAACTAGCGGGAACCTACGAGCAGTACTTC
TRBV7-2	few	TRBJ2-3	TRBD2	CASSSWTSSDTQYF	TGTGCCAGCAGCTCCTGGACTAGCTCAGATACGCAGTATTTT
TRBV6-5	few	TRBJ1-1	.	CASSYGPNRVAEAFF	TGTGCCAGCAGTTACGGGCCTAATAGGGTGGCTGAAGCTTTCTTT
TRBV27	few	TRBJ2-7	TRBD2	CASSLSVLAGEQYF	TGTGCCAGCAGTTTATCCGTACTAGCGGGGGAGCAGTACTTC
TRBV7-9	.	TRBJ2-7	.	CASSLSYEQYF	TGTGCCAGCAGCCTTAGTTACGAGCAGTACTTC
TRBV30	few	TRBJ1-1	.	CAWSGGPGNTEAFF	TGTGCCTGGAGTGGGGGGCCGGGGAACACTGAAGCTTTCTTT
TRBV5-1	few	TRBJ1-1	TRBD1	CASSLDTGGTEAFF	TGCGCCAGCAGCTTAGATACAGGGGGCACTGAAGCTTTCTTT
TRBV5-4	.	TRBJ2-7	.	CASSFRGSYEQYF	TGTGCCAGCAGCTTCAGGGGAAGCTACGAGCAGTACTTC
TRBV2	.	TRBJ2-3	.	CASRQGGDTQYF	TGTGCCAGCAGGCAGGGGGGAGATACGCAGTATTTT
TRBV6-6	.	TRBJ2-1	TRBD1	CASSDRDRGRNEQFF	TGTGCCAGCAGCGACCGGGACAGGGGGAGGAATGAGCAGTTCTTC
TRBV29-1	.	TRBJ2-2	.	CSVTGLRTGELFF	TGCAGCGTCACAGGGTTACGGACCGGGGAGCTGTTTTTT
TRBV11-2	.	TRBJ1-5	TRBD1	CASSLGTGTYSNQPQHF	TGTGCCAGCAGCTTAGGGACAGGGACGTATAGCAATCAGCCCCAGCATTTT
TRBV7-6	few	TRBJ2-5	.	CASSLADGEIGTQYF	TGTGCCAGCAGCTTAGCCGACGGGGAGATAGGGACCCAGTACTTC
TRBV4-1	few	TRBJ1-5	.	CASSQEETQPQHF	TGCGCCAGCAGCCAAGAAGAAACCCAGCCCCAGCATTTT
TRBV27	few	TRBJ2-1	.	CASSLFSHIEQFF	TGTGCCAGCAGTTTATTTTCACATATCGAGCAGTTCTTC
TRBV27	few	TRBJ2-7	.	CASSPLAGYEQYF	TGTGCCAGCAGCCCTTTGGCCGGGTACGAGCAGTACTTC
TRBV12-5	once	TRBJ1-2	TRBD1	CASGLVQGASYGYTF	TGTGCTAGTGGTTTGGTACAGGGGGCGTCCTATGGCTACACCTTC
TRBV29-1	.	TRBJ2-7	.	CSVKGGGSEQYF	TGCAGCGTTAAAGGGGGGGGCTCCGAGCAGTACTTC
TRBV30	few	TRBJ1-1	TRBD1	CAWSVIGGTGDTEAFF	TGTGCCTGGAGTGTAATTGGAGGGACAGGGGATACTGAAGCTTTCTTT